One and the same sample provided the 14 T cell receptor beta chains below, sequenced in a study of vaccination and CD4 T cells after COVID-19. The sample's treatment: roughly 10-day PBMC culture with coronavirus spike peptide pools or control peptides (ViraFEST assay). The antigens for these receptors are not known. Oncomine TCR Beta short-read sequencing was applied to DNA from cultured CD4+ T cells. Each CDR3 protein is one row after TCRdb ran MiXCR on the PCR reads. This table holds about 15,000 distinct CDR3 sequences, about 51% found once. Material: CD4+ T cells from blood, cultured in vitro. The origin of the receptors is a human donor who had recovered from COVID-19.

The gene calls are TRBV6-1 and TRBJ1-5; 8 bases align to TRBD1. V lost 8 bases and J lost 2; bases outside the gene matches: 17. CDR1 MNHNS and CDR2 SASEGT come from the germline V gene. The CDR3 contains 18 residues. The CDR3 reads CASQLQGASPSRNQPQHF. The CDR3 DNA is TGTGCCAGCCAACTTCAGGGGGCTTCCCCCTCCCGCAATCAGCCCCAGCATTTT.

In DNA, the CDR3 is TGTGCCAGCAGTGCAGGGACTAGCGAGCCCGAGCAGTACTTC. Residues: CASSAGTSEPEQYF. This chain joins TRBV6-1 and TRBJ2-7; 10 positions agree with TRBD2. Looked up from germline, CDR1 is MNHNS and CDR2 is SASEGT. V shed 4 bases and J 6 bases; nucleotides not matched to a gene: 6. The CDR3 length is 14 residues.

The gene calls are TRBV28 and TRBJ1-5; no clear D gene. There are 13 residues in the CDR3. The V end was cut by 3 bases, the J end by 4 bases, with 7 bases between. Germline lookup yields CDR1 MDHEN and CDR2 SYDVKM. The CDR3 reads CASSFGVNQPQHF. The CDR3 coding sequence is TGTGCCAGCAGTTTCGGGGTAAATCAGCCCCAGCATTTT.

V gene TRBV19 combines with J gene TRBJ2-5, with D perhaps matching TRBD2 (5 bases). There are 16 residues in the CDR3. Germline V CDR1 and CDR2: LNHDA, SQIVND (reference sequence). V gave up 3 bases and J gave up 2 bases, with 16 bases separating them. The CDR3 here is CASSMTSTRFQETQYF. As DNA, the CDR3 is TGTGCCAGTAGTATGACCAGCACTAGATTTCAAGAGACCCAGTACTTC.

J is TRBJ2-5 and V is TRBV24-1; D not resolved. The V end lost 3 bases, the J end lost 1 base, and 11 bases lay between the germline ends. Germline CDR1 KGHDR, CDR2 SFDVKD. This CDR3 is 15 amino acids long. The CDR3 protein is CATSDVTFSQETQYF. As DNA, the CDR3 is TGTGCCACCAGTGATGTCACCTTTTCCCAAGAGACCCAGTACTTC.

This clonotype occurred once. V usage is TRBV25-1 and J usage is TRBJ1-2; TRBD1 matches at 9 bases. CDR1 MGHDK and CDR2 SYGVNS come from the germline V gene. This CDR3 contains 13 residues. V was pared by 6 bases and J by 7 bases, with 6 bases of the junction left unmatched. CDR3 DNA: TGTGCCAGCAGAGTCACAGGGGGCTCTGGCTACACCTTC. As protein: CASRVTGGSGYTF.

This clonotype was observed a handful of times. This chain links TRBV6-1 with TRBJ1-1; maybe TRBD1 (6 bases). The CDR3 sequence is 13 residues long. V gave up 6 bases and J gave up 7 bases, with 15 bases separating them. The V gene's germline CDR1 is MNHNS and CDR2 SASEGT. CDR3 nucleotide sequence: TGTGCCAGCAGGGAGACAGGAAGACGTGAAGCTTTCTTT. Translation gives CASRETGRREAFF.

This sequence joins TRBV20-1 and TRBJ2-7; D gene uncertain. Germline CDR1 reads DFQATT; CDR2 reads SNEGSKA (reference sequence). The CDR3 has 14 residues. The germline V and J ends were trimmed by 3 bases and 3 bases, with 15 bases remaining between them. The CDR3 sequence: CSASSGLSHYEQYF. The CDR3 region has the DNA TGCAGTGCTAGTTCAGGTCTATCCCACTACGAGCAGTACTTC.

This sequence joins TRBV6-1 and TRBJ1-2; 10 nucleotides agree with TRBD1. Germline assignment: CDR1 MNHNS and CDR2 SASEGT. Trimming at V came to 6 bases and at J to 4 bases, leaving 11 bases not matched to a gene. CDR3 length: 16 residues. CDR3 sequence: CASSRPGTGDGYGYTF. Written as DNA, the CDR3 is TGTGCCAGCAGCCGTCCCGGGACAGGGGACGGCTATGGCTACACCTTC.

V and J are TRBV19 and TRBJ1-1, with 7 bases that match TRBD1. The CDR3 is 10 amino acids. Trimming took 11 bases from V and 10 from J; bases not matched to a gene: 7. The germline gives CDR1 LNHDA, CDR2 SQIVND (reference sequence). CDR3 sequence: CASKEGAAFF. CDR3 nucleotide sequence: TGTGCCTCAAAGGAGGGGGCAGCTTTCTTT.

The chain combines TRBV10-2 with TRBJ2-5; 9 nucleotides agree with TRBD2. V lost 0 bases, J lost 5 bases, and 4 bases stayed unmatched. The CDR3 runs 15 residues. CDR1 and CDR2 from the germline V gene are WSHSY and SAAADI. Here the CDR3 reads CASSESLAGLETQYF. CDR3 bases: TGCGCCAGCAGTGAGTCTCTAGCGGGATTGGAGACCCAGTACTTC.

The chain couples TRBV12-3 or TRBV12-4 to TRBJ1-2, with a possible D match to TRBD1 (6 bases). The CDR3 loop spans 13 amino acids. Trimming cost V 7 bases and J 2 bases, with 11 bases left between them. The CDR3 nucleotides read TGTGCCAGCACCCGGACAGAGAACTATGGCTACACCTTC. Translating gives CASTRTENYGYTF.

The V and J genes are TRBV20-1 and TRBJ2-3; the match to TRBD2 covers 7 bases. CDR3 length: 14 residues. V lost 3 bases, J lost 4 bases, and 7 bases stayed unmatched. Germline V gene sequence: CDR1 DFQATT, CDR2 SNEGSKA (reference sequence). CDR3 in amino acids: CSASTGAGADTQYF. In DNA form, the CDR3 reads TGCAGTGCTAGTACTGGGGCGGGAGCAGATACGCAGTATTTT.

This clonotype was detected a few times. The chain joins TRBV24-1 to TRBJ2-3; D not resolved. Looked up from germline, CDR1 is KGHDR and CDR2 is SFDVKD. V shed 3 bases and J shed 3 bases, with 12 bases lying between them. The CDR3 runs 15 residues. The CDR3: CATSDQSVLTDTQYF. CDR3 bases: TGTGCCACCAGTGATCAAAGCGTGCTGACAGATACGCAGTATTTT.